The entry below gives a single TCR beta chain sequence along with its context. This entry comes from a study of technical replicates of blood from a few donors. The V gene lost 3 bases and the J gene lost 2 bases, with 19 bases spanning the gap. The CDR3 covers 17 residues. The germline gives CDR1 SGHVS, CDR2 FNYEAQ. The data were produced by immunoSEQ multiplex PCR, yet TCRdb's version contains in-frame clones alone and is incomplete. This sample has tens of thousands of clones, with around nine tenths found just once. The chain carries TRBV7-6 and TRBJ1-1, with D tentatively TRBD1 (5 bases). Sequencing was carried out using PBMCs. The sequence was obtained from a human donor in good health. Some clones in this sample may be carry-over from other donors' samples. CDR3 sequence: CASSFGAVRQHNTEAFF. CDR3 sequence (DNA): TGTGCCAGCAGCTTTGGCGCAGTGAGACAGCACAACACTGAAGCTTTCTTT.